This is a list of T cell receptor beta chains from one sample in a study of shared clonotypes between healthy human individuals. Assay used: immunoSEQ multiplex PCR; TCRdb lists only in-frame clones, some missing. The data contain millions of clones, roughly 94% of them seen just once; the ten biggest clones take up more than 0.1%. The sequenced sample was naive CD4+ T cells sorted from blood. All receptors derive from a man younger than 30 in good health. Each CDR3 is given with its conserved first and last residue. The D gene is left open where the match is weak. Rows may omit the clone size; those that give it use once, few, many or a size class.

j_gene | d_gene | v_gene | abundance | CDR3aa | CDR3nt
TRBJ1-2 | - | TRBV5-1 | - | CASSLGHNYGYTF | TGCGCCAGCAGCTTGGGGCATAACTATGGCTACACCTTC
TRBJ1-5 | - | TRBV7-6 | - | CASSSVSEPQHF | TGTGCCAGCAGCTCGGTTAGCGAGCCCCAGCATTTT
TRBJ2-1 | TRBD1 | TRBV6-1 | - | CASSSGQPFYNEQFF | TGTGCCAGCAGTTCGGGACAGCCTTTCTACAATGAGCAGTTCTTC
TRBJ2-1 | TRBD2 | TRBV6-6 | - | CASSRLAGAIYNEQFF | TGTGCCAGCAGCCGACTAGCGGGGGCTATTTACAATGAGCAGTTCTTC
TRBJ1-5 | - | TRBV28 | - | CASRSGYIQPQHF | TGTGCCAGCAGATCAGGGTATATTCAGCCCCAGCATTTT
TRBJ2-7 | TRBD1 | TRBV9 | - | CASSSGTGLSYEQYF | TGTGCCAGCAGCTCCGGGACAGGGCTCTCCTACGAGCAGTACTTC
TRBJ2-7 | TRBD2 | TRBV28 | once | CASSLPGLGAYEQYF | TGTGCCAGCAGTCTACCGGGACTAGGGGCCTACGAGCAGTACTTC
TRBJ1-5 | - | TRBV5-4 | - | CASSLQGQGGYQPQHF | TGTGCCAGCAGCTTGCAAGGCCAGGGAGGGTATCAGCCCCAGCATTTT
TRBJ2-4 | TRBD1 | TRBV4-1 | - | CASSQVDQGVKNIQYF | TGCGCCAGCAGCCAAGTTGATCAGGGGGTCAAAAACATTCAGTACTTC
TRBJ2-2 | TRBD1 | TRBV19 | - | CASSMWDRVSGELFF | TGTGCCAGTAGTATGTGGGACAGGGTATCCGGGGAGCTGTTTTTT
TRBJ1-3 | - | TRBV9 | - | CASSVDGGSGSGNTIYF | TGTGCCAGCAGCGTAGACGGGGGCAGTGGGTCTGGAAACACCATATATTTT
TRBJ2-3 | - | TRBV10-2 | once | CASSEMDTQYF | TGCGCCAGCAGTGAGATGGATACGCAGTATTTT
TRBJ2-7 | - | TRBV27 | - | CASRGTQSYEQYF | TGTGCCAGCAGAGGGACACAGTCCTACGAGCAGTACTTC
TRBJ1-2 | - | TRBV6-1 | once | CASKDRPNYGYTF | TGTGCCAGCAAGGACCGTCCGAACTATGGCTACACCTTC
TRBJ1-1 | TRBD1 | TRBV28 | - | CASSPLGQGNTEAFF | TGTGCCAGCAGTCCCCTCGGACAGGGGAACACTGAAGCTTTCTTT
TRBJ1-1 | - | TRBV5-1 | - | CASSLGVQVGTEAFF | TGCGCCAGCAGCTTGGGTGTACAGGTCGGGACTGAAGCTTTCTTT
TRBJ2-6 | - | TRBV2 | - | CASSLETGSGANVLTF | TGTGCCAGCAGTTTAGAGACGGGCTCTGGGGCCAACGTCCTGACTTTC
TRBJ2-7 | TRBD2 | TRBV28 | - | CASSPRLAVYEQYF | TGTGCCAGCAGTCCACGACTAGCGGTCTACGAGCAGTACTTC
TRBJ1-2 | - | TRBV10-2 | - | CASRGGDGYTF | TGCGCCAGCAGGGGCGGGGATGGCTACACCTTC
TRBJ2-1 | TRBD2 | TRBV4-2 | once | CASSPSRDYGNEQFF | TGTGCCAGCAGCCCGTCCCGGGACTATGGTAATGAGCAGTTCTTC
TRBJ2-7 | - | TRBV7-8 | - | CASSLDTVIYEQYF | TGTGCCAGCAGCTTAGACACGGTGATATACGAGCAGTACTTC
TRBJ1-1 | - | TRBV11-2 | - | CASSFQGMNTEAFF | TGTGCCAGCAGCTTTCAAGGGATGAACACTGAAGCTTTCTTT
TRBJ1-4 | - | TRBV7-2 | - | CASSYRGTGTNEKLFF | TGTGCCAGCAGCTACCGGGGTACAGGTACTAATGAAAAACTGTTTTTT
TRBJ1-5 | TRBD1 | TRBV28 | - | CASSSQGQGRQPQHF | TGTGCCAGCAGTTCCCAAGGACAGGGTCGTCAGCCCCAGCATTTT
TRBJ2-1 | - | TRBV5-6 | once | CASSSRRFGNEQFF | TGTGCCAGCAGCTCCAGAAGGTTCGGCAATGAGCAGTTCTTC
TRBJ2-7 | TRBD2 | TRBV5-1 | - | CASSLSIAGLSYEQYF | TGCGCCAGCAGCCTTTCTATAGCGGGACTCTCCTACGAGCAGTACTTC
TRBJ2-5 | TRBD2 | TRBV9 | - | CASSKGLEDAVGQETQYF | TGTGCCAGCAGCAAGGGACTAGAGGATGCAGTGGGCCAAGAGACCCAGTACTTC
TRBJ2-7 | - | TRBV5-6 | - | CASSLGPGATYEQYF | TGTGCCAGCAGCTTAGGTCCTGGAGCAACCTACGAGCAGTACTTC
TRBJ2-1 | - | TRBV11-2 | - | CASSLGQLWQEQFF | TGTGCCAGCAGCTTAGGTCAGCTTTGGCAGGAGCAGTTCTTC
TRBJ1-4 | - | TRBV4-1 | - | CASSQSGPGDEKLFF | TGCGCCAGCAGCCAGTCGGGCCCGGGGGATGAAAAACTGTTTTTT
TRBJ1-5 | - | TRBV29-1 | - | CSVVTAVNQPQHF | TGCAGCGTGGTGACAGCGGTCAATCAGCCCCAGCATTTT
TRBJ2-1 | TRBD2 | TRBV7-2 | once | CASSLVGVAGKYNEQFF | TGTGCCAGCAGCTTAGTCGGGGTAGCGGGAAAGTACAATGAGCAGTTCTTC
TRBJ2-3 | - | TRBV5-6 | - | CASSPDSGVSTDTQYF | TGTGCCAGCAGCCCCGATTCAGGGGTGAGCACAGATACGCAGTATTTT
TRBJ1-6 | TRBD1 | TRBV18 | once | CASSADRGMNSPLHF | TGTGCCAGCTCGGCGGACAGGGGGATGAATTCACCCCTCCACTTT
TRBJ2-3 | TRBD2 | TRBV4-3 | - | CASSQRPSVAGVMSDTQYF | TGCGCCAGCAGCCAAAGACCCTCAGTAGCGGGAGTCATGTCAGATACGCAGTATTTT
TRBJ2-7 | - | TRBV2 | - | CASSEVVPYEQYF | TGTGCCAGCAGTGAGGTAGTACCCTACGAGCAGTACTTC
TRBJ2-1 | TRBD1 | TRBV9 | - | CASSNEDRAHNEQFF | TGTGCCAGCAGCAACGAAGACAGGGCCCACAATGAGCAGTTCTTC
TRBJ1-5 | - | TRBV28 | - | CAIRQGRGQPQHF | TGTGCCATCCGTCAGGGGAGGGGTCAGCCCCAGCATTTT
TRBJ1-2 | - | TRBV30 | - | CAWSRDSSNYGYTF | TGTGCCTGGAGTCGCGACAGTTCCAACTATGGCTACACCTTC
TRBJ2-7 | TRBD1 | TRBV18 | - | CASSPATGGSYEQYF | TGTGCCAGCTCACCAGCGACAGGGGGCAGCTACGAGCAGTACTTC
TRBJ2-5 | - | TRBV7-8 | - | CASSYLVGETQYF | TGTGCCAGCAGCTACTTGGTGGGGGAGACCCAGTACTTC
TRBJ2-7 | - | TRBV28 | - | CASSSAGTGAFEQYF | TGTGCCAGCAGTTCTGCCGGGACTGGGGCCTTCGAGCAGTACTTC
TRBJ1-5 | - | TRBV30 | - | CAWNSPSQPQHF | TGTGCCTGGAACTCCCCCAGTCAGCCCCAGCATTTT
TRBJ2-2 | - | TRBV2 | - | CASSYTRNTGELFF | TGTGCCAGCAGTTATACACGTAACACCGGGGAGCTGTTTTTT
TRBJ2-3 | - | TRBV5-8 | - | CASSRDSTDTQYF | TGTGCCAGCAGCCGGGACAGCACAGATACGCAGTATTTT
TRBJ2-7 | TRBD1 | TRBV30 | once | CAATGAAYEQYF | TGTGCCGCAACAGGGGCGGCCTACGAGCAGTACTTC
TRBJ2-2 | TRBD2 | TRBV10-3 | - | CAISESISGEAGELFF | TGTGCCATCAGTGAGTCGATAAGCGGGGAAGCCGGGGAGCTGTTTTTT
TRBJ2-7 | - | TRBV5-1 | - | CASSPRQPFDEQYF | TGCGCCAGCAGCCCCAGACAGCCCTTTGACGAGCAGTACTTC
TRBJ2-7 | TRBD1 | TRBV5-4 | - | CASSLTGQGTYEQYF | TGTGCCAGCAGCTTGACGGGACAGGGAACCTACGAGCAGTACTTC
TRBJ1-5 | - | TRBV5-6 | - | CASSRMDARGMGGNQPQHF | TGTGCCAGCAGCCGGATGGACGCCAGAGGGATGGGAGGCAATCAGCCCCAGCATTTT